The entry that follows covers one T cell receptor beta chain sequence. Its antigen is as yet unknown. Trimming took 4 bases from V and 2 from J, leaving 8 bases between them. The CDR3 covers 13 residues. Germline CDR1 is SGHRS and CDR2 is YFSETQ. The data stem from a study of cytomegalovirus exposure and HLA in healthy donors. Findings and limits, study-wide: A previous analysis found most TCR beta V segments productive roughly 90% or roughly 30% of the time. The authors enumerated roughly 160 TCR beta chains as linked to cytomegalovirus.

Primers for the PCR totalled 60 Vbeta and 13 Jbeta. Assay used: immunoSEQ multiplex PCR; TCRdb lists only in-frame clones, some missing. The profile covers tens of thousands of clones, with roughly 79% appearing a single time and over 1.5% taken by the ten largest. This chain joins TRBV5-1 and TRBJ2-3; D is unclear. The TCR comes from a woman under 40 in good health and CMV-seronegative. Sequencing used PBMCs. In nucleotides, the CDR3 is TGCGCCAGCAGCGGCCAGGACACAGATACGCAGTATTTT. This encodes CASSGQDTDTQYF.